This TCR beta chain was recorded in a study of T cells in Graves' hyperthyroidism and ophthalmopathy. Regions amplified from RNA transcripts were the TCR beta CDR3 regions. The TCR CDR3 was amplified in a first-round RT-PCR using the HTBI primer set. TCRdb recomputed calls from the multiplex PCR reads with MiXCR, one row per CDR3 protein. The data contain about 580,000 distinct CDR3 sequences, about 45% of them seen just once; the ten biggest clones take up roughly 8.2%. This clonotype showed up just once. The antigen is undetermined. Broader study findings: Most clonotypes that expanded in the thyroid above 0.001 also showed up in blood.

The origin of this receptor is a woman younger than 35 with Graves' hyperthyroidism. The sample taken for sequencing was peripheral blood or thyroid tissue (not recorded which).

The CDR3 DNA is TGCAGTGCTAGAGAGTTGGGGGGCAATCAGCCCCAGCATTTT. Protein: CSARELGGNQPQHF. The chain uses TRBV20-1 and TRBJ1-5; TRBD1 might be the D (5 bases). Between the trimmed V and J ends, which lost 0 bases and 2 bases, there was a span of 8 bases. CDR3 length: 14 residues. CDR1 DFQATT and CDR2 SNEGSKA come from the germline V gene (reference sequence).